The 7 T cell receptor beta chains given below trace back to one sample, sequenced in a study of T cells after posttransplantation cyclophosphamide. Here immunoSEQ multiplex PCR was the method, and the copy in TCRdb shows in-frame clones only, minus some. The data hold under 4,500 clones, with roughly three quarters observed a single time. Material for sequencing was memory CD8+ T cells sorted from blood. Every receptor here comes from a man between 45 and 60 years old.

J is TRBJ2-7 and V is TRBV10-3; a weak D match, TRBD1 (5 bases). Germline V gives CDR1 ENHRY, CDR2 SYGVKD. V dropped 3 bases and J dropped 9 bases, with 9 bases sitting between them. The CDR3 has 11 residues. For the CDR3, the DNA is TGTGCCATCAGTGAAACAGGTTGGCAGTACTTC. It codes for CAISETGWQYF.

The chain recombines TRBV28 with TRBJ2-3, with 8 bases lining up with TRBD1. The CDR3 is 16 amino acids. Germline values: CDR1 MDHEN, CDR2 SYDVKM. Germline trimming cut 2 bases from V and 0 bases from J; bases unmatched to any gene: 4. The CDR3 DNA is TGTGCCAGCAGTTTAATTTACAGGGGGAGCACAGATACGCAGTATTTT. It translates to CASSLIYRGSTDTQYF.

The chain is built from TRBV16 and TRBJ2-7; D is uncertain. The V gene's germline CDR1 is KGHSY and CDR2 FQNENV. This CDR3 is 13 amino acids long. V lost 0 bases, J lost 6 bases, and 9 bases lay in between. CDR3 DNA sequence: TGTGCCAGCAGCCAATCGAGCACTCTCGAGCAGTACTTC. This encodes CASSQSSTLEQYF.

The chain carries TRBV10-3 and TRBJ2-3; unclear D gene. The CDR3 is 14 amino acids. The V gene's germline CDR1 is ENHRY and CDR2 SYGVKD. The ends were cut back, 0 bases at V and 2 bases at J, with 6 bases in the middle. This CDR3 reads CAISESGDTDTQYF. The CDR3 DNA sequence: TGTGCCATCAGTGAGTCCGGAGACACAGATACGCAGTATTTT.

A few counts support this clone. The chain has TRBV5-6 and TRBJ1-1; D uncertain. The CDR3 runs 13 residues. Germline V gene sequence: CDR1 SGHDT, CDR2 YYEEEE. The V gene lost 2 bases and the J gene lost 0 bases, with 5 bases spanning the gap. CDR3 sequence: CASSLTMNTEAFF. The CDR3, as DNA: TGTGCCAGCAGCTTAACTATGAACACTGAAGCTTTCTTT.

CDR3 region: CASSPEGDLATDTQYF. CDR3 sequence (DNA): TGTGCCAGCAGCCCCGAGGGGGATTTGGCCACAGATACGCAGTATTTT. V and J are TRBV9 and TRBJ2-3; D possibly corresponds to TRBD1 (6 bases). Looked up from germline, CDR1 is SGDLS and CDR2 is YYNGEE. The germline V and J ends were trimmed by 4 bases and 2 bases, with 17 bases remaining between them. This CDR3 is 16 amino acids long.

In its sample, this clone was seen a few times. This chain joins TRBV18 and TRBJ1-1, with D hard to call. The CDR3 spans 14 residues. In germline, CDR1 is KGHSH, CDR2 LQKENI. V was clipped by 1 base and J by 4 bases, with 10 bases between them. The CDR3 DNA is TGTGCCAGCTCACCACGGTCTCTGGCCACTGAAGCTTTCTTT. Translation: CASSPRSLATEAFF.